The 4 T cell receptor beta chains listed next were all sequenced from one sample in a study of T cell responses to AZD1222 COVID-19 vaccine. The table came from immunoSEQ multiplex PCR; TCRdb's copy has only in-frame clones and leaves some out. Counted here are roughly 140,000 clones, more than 80% occurring once; the ten biggest clones make up around 1.5%. The source was peripheral blood, collected on day 0 of AZD1222 vaccination. The receptors come from an adult in good health.

J is TRBJ1-1 and V is TRBV3-1 (or the pseudogene TRBV3-2); D perhaps matches TRBD1 (5 bases). Germline V CDR1 and CDR2: LGHDT, YNNKEL (reference sequence). The V end was cut by 0 bases, the J end by 10 bases, with 12 bases between. The CDR3 is 13 amino acids. The CDR3: CASSQDLSRGAFF. The CDR3 DNA follows: TGTGCCAGCAGCCAAGACCTGTCAAGGGGAGCTTTCTTT.

V is TRBV10-2 and J is TRBJ2-7; 9 positions match TRBD2. This CDR3 is 15 amino acids long. Per germline, CDR1 WSHSY and CDR2 SAAADI. V lost 4 bases to trimming and J lost 5 bases; unmatched junction nucleotides: 9. This CDR3 reads CASSVLAGELNEQYF. In DNA form, the CDR3 reads TGCGCCAGCAGTGTCTTAGCGGGAGAACTAAACGAGCAGTACTTC.

The chain employs TRBV19 and TRBJ1-5; D is ambiguous. The CDR3 totals 12 residues. Germline loops: CDR1 LNHDA, CDR2 SQIVND (reference sequence). V lost 5 bases, J lost 5 bases, and 7 bases lay in between. CDR3 region: CASSVYDQPQHF. As DNA, the CDR3 is TGTGCCAGTAGTGTTTATGATCAGCCCCAGCATTTT.

The chain recombines TRBV18 with TRBJ1-1; D possibly corresponds to TRBD1 (6 bases). The CDR3 runs to 15 residues. Trimming stripped 0 bases from V and 1 base from J, with 9 bases between. Germline V gene sequence: CDR1 KGHSH, CDR2 LQKENI. This chain's CDR3 is CASSPPVGANTEAFF. The CDR3 DNA sequence: TGTGCCAGCTCACCACCGGTGGGGGCGAACACTGAAGCTTTCTTT.